This TCR beta chain was sequenced in a study of T-cell memory formation after mild COVID-19. Points from the study as a whole: Contracting CD4+ clones lay largely in CM and EM, with CD8+ ones residing in EMRA. The appearance of some responding clones in pre-infection memory suggested that cross-reactive memory joined. The study found balanced CD4/CD8 in clones contracting day 15 to 85 and a CD4+ lean in later expanders.

In the case of this clonotype: The antigen remains unidentified.

Each CDR3 protein gets one entry after TCRdb re-called the 5' RACE reads with MiXCR. The table includes 450,000 to 650,000 distinct CDR3 sequences, about 20% detected once. V was cut by 3 bases and J by 7 bases, with 9 bases left in between. The CDR3 runs 11 residues. The germline CDR1 and CDR2 sequences are DFQATT and SNEGSKA (reference sequence). Specimen: PBMCs or a T cell subset sorted from them (not recorded which). The sequence was collected from an adult woman who had mild COVID-19 (a few samples of this study predate the infection). Cell type and time point are not known. The V call is TRBV20-1, the J call TRBJ1-2; D is uncertain. CDR3 sequence reads: CSARSRSGYTF. The CDR3 nucleotides are TGCAGTGCTAGGAGCAGGAGTGGCTACACCTTC.